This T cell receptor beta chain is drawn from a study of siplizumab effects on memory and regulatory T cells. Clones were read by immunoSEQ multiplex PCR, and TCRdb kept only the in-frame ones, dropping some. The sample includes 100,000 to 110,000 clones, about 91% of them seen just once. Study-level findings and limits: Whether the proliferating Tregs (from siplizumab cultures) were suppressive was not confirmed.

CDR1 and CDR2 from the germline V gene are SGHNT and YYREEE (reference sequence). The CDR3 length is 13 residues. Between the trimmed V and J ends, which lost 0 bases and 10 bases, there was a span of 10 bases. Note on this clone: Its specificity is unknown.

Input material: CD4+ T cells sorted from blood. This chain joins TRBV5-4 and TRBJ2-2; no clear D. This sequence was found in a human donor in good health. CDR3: CASSLVLEKELFF. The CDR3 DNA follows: TGTGCCAGCAGCTTGGTGCTGGAGAAGGAGCTGTTTTTT.